The 12 T cell receptor beta chains listed next were all sequenced from one sample in a study of T cell repertoires in cytomegalovirus infection. TCRdb re-derived calls from the reads in MiXCR, one entry per CDR3 protein. The data show over 100,000 distinct CDR3 sequences, 25% to 30% seen once. Their cognate antigens are unknown. The sample here was CD8+ T cells from cultured PBMCs, taken from culture after CMV antigen stimulation. The source of these receptors is a human donor in good health (CMV status not recorded). Some clones in this sample may be carry-over from other donors' samples.

This sequence joins TRBV11-1 and TRBJ2-7; possible D gene TRBD2, 7 bases. Between the trimmed V and J ends, which lost 5 bases and 4 bases, there was a span of 18 bases. The germline CDR1 and CDR2 sequences are SGHAT and FQDESV (reference sequence). This CDR3 is built from 15 residues. The CDR3 sequence: CASSIVGGAPYEQYF. CDR3 coding DNA: TGTGCCAGCAGCATCGTGGGGGGGGCGCCGTACGAGCAGTACTTC.

The chain has TRBV6-6 and TRBJ2-7, with D possibly matching TRBD1 (6 bases). The germline CDR1 and CDR2 sequences are MNHNY and SVGAGI (reference sequence). The CDR3 consists of 14 residues. V lost 6 bases, J lost 2 bases, and 14 bases lay in between. Here the CDR3 DNA reads TGTGCCAGCAGATCCGGGACACCAACCTACGAGCAGTACTTC. Translating it yields CASRSGTPTYEQYF.

The gene calls are TRBV27 and TRBJ2-4; D is ambiguous. The germline V and J ends were trimmed by 2 bases and 2 bases, with 7 bases remaining between them. CDR1 MNHEY and CDR2 SMNVEV come from the germline V gene (reference sequence). The CDR3 extends over 14 amino acids. The CDR3 here is CASSLGLTKNIQYF. The CDR3 DNA reads as TGTGCCAGCAGTTTAGGGCTGACCAAAAACATTCAGTACTTC.

In regard to this clonotype: One base away lies a much larger clone, so this may be a sequencing read error. This sequence joins TRBV6-1 and TRBJ1-5, with D unresolved. The CDR3 spans 16 residues. CDR1 MNHNS and CDR2 SASEGT come from the germline V gene. CDR3 sequence: CASSEVSVISNQTQHF. The CDR3 bases are TGTGCCAGCAGTGAAGTATCGGTGATTAGCAATCAGACCCAGCATTTT.

This clonotype showed up many times. V is TRBV19 and J is TRBJ1-1; D is uncertain. The germline gives CDR1 LNHDA, CDR2 SQIVND (reference sequence). The germline V and J ends were trimmed by 1 base and 0 bases, with 3 bases remaining between them. This CDR3 has 13 residues. CDR3 coding DNA: TGTGCCAGTAGTATAGCACTGAACACTGAAGCTTTCTTT. Translating gives CASSIALNTEAFF. The full variable domain, its missing parts supplied by reference TRBV19 and TRBJ1-1, is DGGITQSPKYLFRKEGQNVTLSCEQNLNHDAMYWYRQDPGQGLRLIYYSQIVNDFQKGDIAEGYSVSREKKESFPLTVTSAQKNPTAFYLCASSIALNTEAFFGQGTRLTVV.

Note on this clonotype: A read error may be the cause here, since a much bigger clone is one base away. V gene TRBV28 combines with J gene TRBJ1-2, with a tentative D call TRBD1 (5 bases). This CDR3 contains 19 residues. In germline, CDR1 is MDHEN, CDR2 SYDVKM. The chain's CDR3 is CASSLYAMGWGTVIYSYTF. The CDR3 bases are TGTGCCAGCAGTTTATACGCGATGGGATGGGGGACGGTGATCTATAGCTACACCTTC.

The chain combines TRBV2 with TRBJ1-5; TRBD1 matches 8 bases. The CDR3 has 14 residues. Germline trimming cut 7 bases from V and 7 bases from J; bases unmatched to any gene: 9. CDR1 SNHLY and CDR2 FYNNEI come from the germline V gene. CDR3 residues: CASIGQGAEQPQHF. In nucleotides, the CDR3 is TGTGCCAGCATAGGGCAGGGGGCTGAACAGCCCCAGCATTTT. The full variable domain, completed using reference TRBV2 and TRBJ1-5, is EPEVTQTPSHQVTQMGQEVILRCVPISNHLYFYWYRQILGQKVEFLVSFYNNEISEKSEIFDDQFSVERPDGSNFTLKIRSTKLEDSAMYFCASIGQGAEQPQHFGDGTRLSIL.

The J gene is TRBJ2-3, the V gene TRBV27; 7 nucleotides align to TRBD2. The trim removed 4 bases at V and 1 base at J, leaving 2 bases unmatched. The CDR3 runs to 14 residues. The V gene's germline CDR1 is MNHEY and CDR2 SMNVEV (reference sequence). CDR3 in amino acids: CASSSGGGTDTQYF. CDR3 DNA sequence: TGTGCCAGCAGTTCGGGGGGTGGCACAGATACGCAGTATTTT.

The chain recombines TRBV6-6 with TRBJ2-7, with a possible D match to TRBD1 (6 bases). Germline-derived CDR1 and CDR2 are MNHNY and SVGAGI (reference sequence). The germline V and J ends were trimmed by 6 bases and 1 base, with 10 bases remaining between them. CDR3 size: 13 residues. CDR3 sequence reads: CASSNQGSYEQYF. For the CDR3, the DNA is TGTGCCAGCAGCAACCAGGGGTCCTACGAGCAGTACTTC.

The chain uses TRBV7-6 and TRBJ2-2; D gene unclear. Trimming took off 5 bases at V and 9 bases at J, with 13 bases between the two ends. The CDR3 is made up of 13 amino acids. The germline gives CDR1 SGHVS, CDR2 FNYEAQ. The CDR3 bases are TGTGCCAGCAGCGTGGCGTCCGGGCGGGAGCTGTTTTTT. Translation gives CASSVASGRELFF.

This rearrangement joins TRBV2 to TRBJ1-1, with no clear D. V shed 5 bases and J shed 1 base, with 14 bases lying between them. In germline, CDR1 is SNHLY, CDR2 FYNNEI. This CDR3 is built from 15 residues. The CDR3, as DNA: TGTGCCAGCAGTTTCGACGCCATTGGGAACACTGAAGCTTTCTTT. The encoded protein is CASSFDAIGNTEAFF.

There are many counts of this clonotype. The V call is TRBV6-5, the J call TRBJ1-1; TRBD1 might be the D (6 bases). This CDR3 is 13 amino acids long. The germline gives CDR1 MNHEY, CDR2 SVGAGI. With 0 bases removed from V and 8 bases from J, the gap between germline ends came to 10 bases. The CDR3 spells CASSYSWGAEAFF. CDR3 nucleotides: TGTGCCAGCAGTTACTCATGGGGGGCGGAAGCTTTCTTT.